Following are 14 T cell receptor beta chains from one sample sequenced in a study of long-term antiretroviral therapy in people with HIV. Version v3.0 of the immunoSEQ assay ran at survey level. Sequenced by immunoSEQ multiplex PCR; TCRdb stores in-frame clones only, minus some. The sample includes roughly 18,000 clones, 78% of them seen just once. Sequencing used unsorted PBMCs, obtained 0.3 years after starting antiretroviral therapy. These receptors came from a woman between 45 and 60 years old with HIV.

The rearrangement uses TRBV18 and TRBJ1-1; D call uncertain. Germline V gene data show CDR1 as KGHSH and CDR2 as LQKENI. This CDR3 region has 13 residues. The V gene lost 3 bases and the J gene lost 2 bases, with 7 bases spanning the gap. The CDR3 spells CASSPSLNTEAFF. Here the CDR3 DNA reads TGTGCCAGCTCACCTTCACTTAACACTGAAGCTTTCTTT.

In DNA form, the CDR3 reads TGTGCCAGCAGCTTCGGGACTAGCGGCTACGAGCAGTACTTC. Translation: CASSFGTSGYEQYF. V usage is TRBV11-2 and J usage is TRBJ2-7; 11 positions match TRBD2. The CDR3 is 14 amino acids. Per germline, CDR1 SGHAT and CDR2 FQNNGV. The V segment lost 3 bases and the J segment 3 bases; nucleotides outside the gene matches: 1.

This chain connects TRBV5-1 to TRBJ1-1; D is undetermined. Germline V gives CDR1 SGHRS, CDR2 YFSETQ. Trimming removed 0 bases from V and 4 bases from J, with 13 bases in between. This CDR3 spans 15 amino acids. CDR3 in DNA: TGCGCCAGCAGCTTGGCCCGGGAAAGGAGCACTGAAGCTTTCTTT. Translated: CASSLARERSTEAFF.

The gene calls are TRBV19 and TRBJ1-5; TRBD1 agrees at 8 bases. This CDR3 has 14 residues. CDR1 and CDR2 from the germline V gene are LNHDA and SQIVND (reference sequence). The V and J ends lost 8 bases and 2 bases, in that order; junction bases with no gene match: 5. The CDR3 is CASRGGQGNQPQHF. The CDR3 region has the DNA TGTGCCAGTCGAGGGGGACAGGGCAATCAGCCCCAGCATTTT.

This chain links TRBV20-1 with TRBJ2-3, with no clear D. V was trimmed by 4 bases and J by 5 bases, leaving 7 bases between them. The CDR3 covers 11 residues. The germline gives CDR1 DFQATT, CDR2 SNEGSKA (reference sequence). The CDR3 nucleotides are TGCAGTGCTACCTCTGGAGATACGCAGTATTTT. As protein: CSATSGDTQYF.

The V gene is TRBV30, the J gene TRBJ2-1; 9 bases fit TRBD2. The CDR3 length is 14 residues. Per germline, CDR1 GTSNPN and CDR2 SVGIG (reference sequence). The J segment lost 6 bases and the V segment lost 2 bases, leaving 5 bases of the junction unmatched. The CDR3 loop reads CAWSLRGGLNEQFF. CDR3 nucleotide sequence: TGTGCCTGGAGTTTGCGGGGGGGCCTCAATGAGCAGTTCTTC.

V and J are TRBV5-6 and TRBJ1-5; no clear D. V shed 2 bases and J shed 2 bases, with 8 bases lying between them. The CDR3 is made up of 14 amino acids. Germline lookup yields CDR1 SGHDT and CDR2 YYEEEE. In nucleotides, the CDR3 is TGTGCCAGCAGCTTCAGTTCCGGCAATCAGCCCCAGCATTTT. This sequence encodes CASSFSSGNQPQHF.

The chain uses TRBV27 and TRBJ1-1, with 8 bases fitting TRBD1. CDR1 and CDR2 (germline): MNHEY, SMNVEV (reference sequence). The CDR3 extends over 15 amino acids. The junction had 7 bases not matched to a gene; V was cut back by 6 bases and J by 1 base. Written as DNA, the CDR3 is TGTGCCAGCAGCTCACCCGGGACAGGGAACACTGAAGCTTTCTTT. It translates to CASSSPGTGNTEAFF.

The chain employs TRBV4-1 and TRBJ1-6, with no clear D. V was cut by 1 base and J by 6 bases, with 7 bases left in between. CDR3 length: 14 amino acids. Germline CDR1 is MGHRA and CDR2 is YSYEKL. The CDR3 spells CASSQVEVNSPLHF. The CDR3 nucleotides read TGCGCCAGCAGCCAAGTTGAGGTTAATTCACCCCTCCACTTT.

CDR3 region: CASSAGVTGGRGTQYF. DNA of the CDR3: TGTGCCAGCAGTGCTGGGGTGACAGGGGGAAGAGGTACGCAGTATTTT. The gene calls are TRBV6-1 and TRBJ2-3; TRBD1 matches at 9 bases. The CDR3 is 16 residues long. CDR1 and CDR2 from the germline V gene are MNHNS and SASEGT. Trimming cost V 4 bases and J 8 bases; bases outside gene matches: 13.

The genes are TRBV5-1 and TRBJ2-7; TRBD1 matches 11 bases. Germline-derived CDR1 and CDR2 are SGHRS and YFSETQ. This CDR3 comprises 15 residues. After removal of 4 bases from V and 1 base from J, the junction contained 4 bases not matched to a gene. The DNA of the CDR3 is TGCGCCAGCAGCGTCGGACAGGGGGCTTCCTACGAGCAGTACGTC. As protein: CASSVGQGASYEQYV.

The sample holds a few counts of this clone. V is TRBV7-2 and J is TRBJ2-7; D unresolved. Germline lookup yields CDR1 SGHTA and CDR2 FQGNSA. The CDR3 is 14 residues long. V was clipped by 1 base and J by 2 bases, with 9 bases between them. The DNA of the CDR3 is TGTGCCAGCAGCTTAGGACCGACGACCTACGAGCAGTACGTC. It encodes CASSLGPTTYEQYV.

The gene calls are TRBV27 and TRBJ1-2; possible D gene TRBD1, 5 bases. The CDR3 runs to 12 residues. Trimming removed 2 bases at V and 8 bases at J, with 9 bases between. Looked up from germline, CDR1 is MNHEY and CDR2 is SMNVEV (reference sequence). CDR3 in amino acids: CASSLEGRGYTF. The CDR3 DNA is TGTGCCAGCAGTTTAGAGGGGCGAGGCTACACCTTC.

The chain is built from TRBV27 and TRBJ2-3; 9 bases match TRBD1. CDR3 size: 13 residues. The junction had 4 bases not matched to a gene; V was cut back by 8 bases and J by 4 bases. CDR1 MNHEY and CDR2 SMNVEV come from the germline V gene (reference sequence). The CDR3 region is CASGRQGADTQYF. The CDR3 nucleotides are TGTGCCAGCGGAAGACAGGGGGCAGATACGCAGTATTTT.